This T cell receptor beta chain originates from a study of cytomegalovirus exposure and HLA in healthy donors. Assay used: immunoSEQ multiplex PCR; TCRdb lists only in-frame clones, some missing. The sample yields fewer than 350,000 clones, around 89% seen once. The donors were members of the validation cohort, which comprised 120 subjects and was separate from the first cohort of 600 to 850 subjects. Notes on this clone: Its antigen is not identified.

General observations from the study: There were some public TCRs occurring in many donors, but most TCR sequences were rare.

The origin of this receptor is a woman aged 18 to 35 in good health and CMV-seronegative. The sequencing input was PBMCs.

CDR3 amino acids: CASSDNRDEKLFF. Written as DNA, the CDR3 is TGTGCCAGCAGTGACAACAGAGATGAAAAACTGTTTTTT. The chain joins TRBV6-1 to TRBJ1-4; D is unresolved. The CDR3 runs 13 residues. The germline V gene encodes CDR1 MNHNS and CDR2 SASEGT. V shed 3 bases and J shed 6 bases, with 8 bases lying between them.